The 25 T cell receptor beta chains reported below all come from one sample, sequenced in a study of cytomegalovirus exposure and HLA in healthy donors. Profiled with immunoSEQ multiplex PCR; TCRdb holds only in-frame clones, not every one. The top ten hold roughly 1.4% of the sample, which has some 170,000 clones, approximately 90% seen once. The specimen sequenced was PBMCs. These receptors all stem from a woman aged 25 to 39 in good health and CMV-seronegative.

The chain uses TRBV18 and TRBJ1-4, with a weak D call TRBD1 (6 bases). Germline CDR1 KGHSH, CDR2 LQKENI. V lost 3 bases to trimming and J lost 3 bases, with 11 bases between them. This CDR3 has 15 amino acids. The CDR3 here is CASSPTQGPNEKLFF. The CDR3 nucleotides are TGTGCCAGCTCACCTACACAGGGCCCTAATGAAAAACTGTTTTTT.

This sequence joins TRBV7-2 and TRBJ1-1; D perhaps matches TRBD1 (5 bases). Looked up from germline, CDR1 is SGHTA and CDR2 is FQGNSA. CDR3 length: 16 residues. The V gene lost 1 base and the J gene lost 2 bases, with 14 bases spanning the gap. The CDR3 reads CASSLGGTAYNTEAFF. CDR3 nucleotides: TGTGCCAGCAGCTTAGGAGGGACTGCTTATAACACTGAAGCTTTCTTT.

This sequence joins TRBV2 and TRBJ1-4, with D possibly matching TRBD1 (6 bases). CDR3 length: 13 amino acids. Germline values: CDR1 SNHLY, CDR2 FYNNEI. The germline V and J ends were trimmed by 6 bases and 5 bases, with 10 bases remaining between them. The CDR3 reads CASSRTDNEKLFF. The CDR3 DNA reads TGTGCCAGCAGCCGGACAGACAATGAAAAACTGTTTTTT. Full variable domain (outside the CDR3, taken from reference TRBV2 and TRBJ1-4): EPEVTQTPSHQVTQMGQEVILRCVPISNHLYFYWYRQILGQKVEFLVSFYNNEISEKSEIFDDQFSVERPDGSNFTLKIRSTKLEDSAMYFCASSRTDNEKLFFGSGTQLSVL.

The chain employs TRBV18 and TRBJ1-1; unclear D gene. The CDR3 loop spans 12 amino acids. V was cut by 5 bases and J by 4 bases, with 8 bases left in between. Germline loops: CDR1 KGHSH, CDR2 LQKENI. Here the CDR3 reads CASSEGGTEAFF. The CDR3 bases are TGTGCCAGCTCAGAGGGCGGCACTGAAGCTTTCTTT.

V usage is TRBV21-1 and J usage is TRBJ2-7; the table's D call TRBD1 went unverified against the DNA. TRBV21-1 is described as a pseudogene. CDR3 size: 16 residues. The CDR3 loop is CASSKASNRQGYEQYF. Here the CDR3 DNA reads TGTGCCAGCAGCAAAGCGTCGAATAGACAGGGCTACGAGCAGTACTTC.

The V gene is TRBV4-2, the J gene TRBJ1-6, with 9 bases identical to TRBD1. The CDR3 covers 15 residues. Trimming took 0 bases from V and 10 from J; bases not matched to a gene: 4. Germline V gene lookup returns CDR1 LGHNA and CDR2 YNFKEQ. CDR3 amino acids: CASSQDRDRASPLHF. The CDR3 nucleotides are TGTGCCAGCAGCCAAGACCGGGACAGGGCATCACCCCTCCACTTT.

CDR3 amino acids: CASREGTVNTEAFF. The DNA of the CDR3 is TGTGCCAGCAGGGAGGGGACAGTGAACACTGAAGCTTTCTTT. V gene TRBV6-1 combines with J gene TRBJ1-1; 7 bases fit TRBD1. In germline, CDR1 is MNHNS, CDR2 SASEGT. The CDR3 is 14 amino acids. With 6 bases clipped from V and 0 bases from J, the junction kept 4 bases outside the gene matches.

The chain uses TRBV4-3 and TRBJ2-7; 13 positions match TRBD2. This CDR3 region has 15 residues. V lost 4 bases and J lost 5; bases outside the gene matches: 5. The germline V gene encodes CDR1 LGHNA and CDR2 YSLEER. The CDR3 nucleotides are TGCGCCAGCAGCCCTGGGACTAGCGGGGCGGACGAGCAGTACTTC. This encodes CASSPGTSGADEQYF.

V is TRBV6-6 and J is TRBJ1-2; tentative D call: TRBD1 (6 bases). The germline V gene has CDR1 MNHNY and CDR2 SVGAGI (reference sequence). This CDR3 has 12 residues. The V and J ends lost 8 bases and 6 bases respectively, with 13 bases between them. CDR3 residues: CASVGPGDGYTF. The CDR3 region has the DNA TGTGCCAGCGTTGGGCCAGGGGATGGCTACACCTTC.

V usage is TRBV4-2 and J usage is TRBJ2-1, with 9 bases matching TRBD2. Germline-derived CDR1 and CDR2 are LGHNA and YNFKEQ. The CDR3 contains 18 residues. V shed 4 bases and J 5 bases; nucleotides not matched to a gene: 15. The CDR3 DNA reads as TGTGCCAGCAGCCTGAGTCCCACCAGTAGCGGGGGCCACAATGAGCAGTTCTTC. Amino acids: CASSLSPTSSGGHNEQFF.

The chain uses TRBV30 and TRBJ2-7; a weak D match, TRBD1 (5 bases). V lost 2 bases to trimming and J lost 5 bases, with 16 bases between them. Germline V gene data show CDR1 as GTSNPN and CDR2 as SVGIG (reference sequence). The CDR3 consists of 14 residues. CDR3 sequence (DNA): TGTGCCTGGAGTACTGGCAGCAGGGATGACGAGCAGTACTTC. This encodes CAWSTGSRDDEQYF.

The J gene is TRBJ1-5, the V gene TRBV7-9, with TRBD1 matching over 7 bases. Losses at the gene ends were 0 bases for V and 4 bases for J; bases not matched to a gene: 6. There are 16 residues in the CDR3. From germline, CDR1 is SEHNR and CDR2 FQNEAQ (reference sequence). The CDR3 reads CASSLAPGGRNQPQHF. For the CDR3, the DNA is TGTGCCAGCAGCTTAGCCCCAGGGGGTCGGAATCAGCCCCAGCATTTT.

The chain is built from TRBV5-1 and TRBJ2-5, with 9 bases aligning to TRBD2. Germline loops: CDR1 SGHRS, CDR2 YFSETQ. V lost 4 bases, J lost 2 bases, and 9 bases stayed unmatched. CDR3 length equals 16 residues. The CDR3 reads CASSDALAGWQETQYF. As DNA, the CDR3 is TGCGCCAGCAGCGACGCCCTAGCGGGGTGGCAAGAGACCCAGTACTTC.

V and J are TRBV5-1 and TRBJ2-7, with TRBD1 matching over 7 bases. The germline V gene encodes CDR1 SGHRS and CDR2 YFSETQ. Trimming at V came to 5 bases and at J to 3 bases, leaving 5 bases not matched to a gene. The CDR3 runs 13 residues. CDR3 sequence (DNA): TGCGCCAGCAGAAACGGGACAGACTACGAGCAGTACTTC. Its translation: CASRNGTDYEQYF.

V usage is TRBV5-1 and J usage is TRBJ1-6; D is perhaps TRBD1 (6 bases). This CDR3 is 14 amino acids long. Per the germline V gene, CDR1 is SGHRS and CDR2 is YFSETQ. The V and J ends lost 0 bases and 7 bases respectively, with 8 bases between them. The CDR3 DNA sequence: TGCGCCAGCAGCTTGGAACAGGGCAATTCACCCCTCCACTTT. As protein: CASSLEQGNSPLHF.

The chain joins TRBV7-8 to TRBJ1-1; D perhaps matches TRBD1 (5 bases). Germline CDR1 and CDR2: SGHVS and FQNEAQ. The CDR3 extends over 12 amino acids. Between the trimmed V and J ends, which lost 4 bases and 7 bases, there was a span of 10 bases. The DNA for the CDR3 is TGTGCCAGCAGCTCTAGGACACTTGAAGCTTTCTTT. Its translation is CASSSRTLEAFF.

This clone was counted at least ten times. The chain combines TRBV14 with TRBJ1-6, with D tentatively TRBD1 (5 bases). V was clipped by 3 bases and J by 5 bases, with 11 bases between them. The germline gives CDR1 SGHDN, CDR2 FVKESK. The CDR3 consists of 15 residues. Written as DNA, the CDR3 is TGTGCCAGCAGCCAGAGTGACAGCCATAATTCACCCCTCCACTTT. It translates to CASSQSDSHNSPLHF.

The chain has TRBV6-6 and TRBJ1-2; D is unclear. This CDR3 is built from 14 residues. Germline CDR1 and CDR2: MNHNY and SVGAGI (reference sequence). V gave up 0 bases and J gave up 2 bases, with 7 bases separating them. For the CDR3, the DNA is TGTGCCAGCAGTTACTCGTCCCAGAACTATGGCTACACCTTC. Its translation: CASSYSSQNYGYTF.

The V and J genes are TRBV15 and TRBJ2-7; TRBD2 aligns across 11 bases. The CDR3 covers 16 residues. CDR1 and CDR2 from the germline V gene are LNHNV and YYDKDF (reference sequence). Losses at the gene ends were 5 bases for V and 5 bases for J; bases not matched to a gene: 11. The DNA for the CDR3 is TGTGCCACCAGCGTCCTCTTAGCGGGGGGGTCCGACGAGCAGTACTTC. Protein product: CATSVLLAGGSDEQYF.

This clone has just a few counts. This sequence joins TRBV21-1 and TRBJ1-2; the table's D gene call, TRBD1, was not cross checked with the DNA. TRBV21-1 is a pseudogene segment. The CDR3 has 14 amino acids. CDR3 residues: CAGNWDRANYGYTF. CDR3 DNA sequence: TGTGCCGGTAACTGGGACAGGGCTAACTATGGCTACACCTTC.

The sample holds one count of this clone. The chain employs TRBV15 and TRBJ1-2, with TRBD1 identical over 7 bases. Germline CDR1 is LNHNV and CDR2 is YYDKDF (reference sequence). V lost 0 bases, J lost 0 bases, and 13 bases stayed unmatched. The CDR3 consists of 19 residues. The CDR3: CATSRDWPQRQGPNYGYTF. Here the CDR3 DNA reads TGTGCCACCAGCAGAGATTGGCCCCAACGACAGGGCCCTAACTATGGCTACACCTTC.

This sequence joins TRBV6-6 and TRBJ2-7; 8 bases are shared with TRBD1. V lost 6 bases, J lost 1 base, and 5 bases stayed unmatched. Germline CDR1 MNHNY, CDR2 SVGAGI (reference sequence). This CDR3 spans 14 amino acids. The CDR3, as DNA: TGTGCCAGCAGGGTCGGGACAGGATCCTACGAGCAGTACTTC. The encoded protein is CASRVGTGSYEQYF.

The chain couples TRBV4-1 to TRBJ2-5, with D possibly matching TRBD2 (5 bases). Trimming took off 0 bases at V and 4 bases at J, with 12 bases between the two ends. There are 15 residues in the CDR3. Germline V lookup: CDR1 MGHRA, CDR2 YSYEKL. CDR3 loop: CASSQERASTETQYF. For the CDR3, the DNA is TGCGCCAGCAGCCAAGAGAGGGCTTCCACAGAGACCCAGTACTTC.

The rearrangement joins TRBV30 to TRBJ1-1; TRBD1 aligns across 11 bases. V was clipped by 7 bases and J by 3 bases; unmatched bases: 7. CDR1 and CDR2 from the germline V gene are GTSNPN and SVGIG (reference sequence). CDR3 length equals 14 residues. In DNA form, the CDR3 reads TGTGCCTCGGATCGGACAGGGGGCTACACTGAAGCTTTCTTT. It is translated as CASDRTGGYTEAFF.

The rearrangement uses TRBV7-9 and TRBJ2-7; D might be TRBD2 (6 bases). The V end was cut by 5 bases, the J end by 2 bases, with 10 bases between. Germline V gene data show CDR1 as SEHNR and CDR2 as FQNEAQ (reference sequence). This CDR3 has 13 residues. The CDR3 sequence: CASSGTPAYEQYF. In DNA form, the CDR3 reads TGTGCCAGCAGCGGGACTCCGGCCTACGAGCAGTACTTC.